This T cell receptor beta chain was sequenced in a study of shared clonotypes between healthy human individuals. Study conclusions and caveats: Non-shared clonotypes showed lower generation probabilities than clonotypes common to all four donors.

TCRdb keeps only in-frame clones here, not all; method: immunoSEQ multiplex PCR. The sample comprises around 700,000 clones, 72% of which are singletons, and about 1.7% rests with the top ten. This clone was detected only a few times. Its target is unknown. Germline V gene lookup returns CDR1 MGHRA and CDR2 YSYEKL. V lost 4 bases, J lost 8 bases, and 18 bases lay in between. This CDR3 comprises 15 residues. The material sequenced was memory CD4+ T cells sorted from blood. The sample's subset: CD45RA-negative fraction. This chain uses TRBV4-1 with TRBJ1-5; D uncertain. The source of this sequence is a woman aged 25 to 39 in good health. This CDR3 is CASSRGRTLREPQHF. DNA of the CDR3: TGCGCCAGCAGCCGAGGACGCACATTACGGGAGCCCCAGCATTTT.